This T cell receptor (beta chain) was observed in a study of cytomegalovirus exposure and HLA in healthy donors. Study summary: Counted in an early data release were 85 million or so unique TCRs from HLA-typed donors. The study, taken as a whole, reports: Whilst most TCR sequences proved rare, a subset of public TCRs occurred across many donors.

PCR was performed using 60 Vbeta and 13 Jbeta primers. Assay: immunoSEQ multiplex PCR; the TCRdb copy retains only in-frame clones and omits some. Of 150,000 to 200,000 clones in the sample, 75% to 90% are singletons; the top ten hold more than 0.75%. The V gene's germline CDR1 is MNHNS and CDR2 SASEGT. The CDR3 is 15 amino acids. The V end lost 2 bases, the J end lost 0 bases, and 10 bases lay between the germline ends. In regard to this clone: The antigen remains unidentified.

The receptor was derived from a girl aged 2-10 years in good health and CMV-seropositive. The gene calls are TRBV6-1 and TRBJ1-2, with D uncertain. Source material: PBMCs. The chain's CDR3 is CASSEKQITNYGYTF. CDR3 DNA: TGTGCCAGCAGTGAAAAACAGATCACTAACTATGGCTACACCTTC.